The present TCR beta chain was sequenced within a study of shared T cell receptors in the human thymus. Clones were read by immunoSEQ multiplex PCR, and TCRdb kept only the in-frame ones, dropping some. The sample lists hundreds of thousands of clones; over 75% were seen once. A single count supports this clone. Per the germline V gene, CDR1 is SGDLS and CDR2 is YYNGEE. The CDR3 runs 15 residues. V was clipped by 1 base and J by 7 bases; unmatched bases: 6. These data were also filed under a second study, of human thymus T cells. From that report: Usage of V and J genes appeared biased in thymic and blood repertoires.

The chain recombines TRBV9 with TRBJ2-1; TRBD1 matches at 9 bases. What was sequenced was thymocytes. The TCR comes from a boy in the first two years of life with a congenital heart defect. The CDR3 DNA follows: TGTGCCAGCAGCGTATTCTTCGACAGGGGGAATGAGCAGTTCTTC. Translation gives CASSVFFDRGNEQFF. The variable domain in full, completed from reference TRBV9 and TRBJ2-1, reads DSGVTQTPKHLITATGQRVTLRCSPRSGDLSVYWYQQSLDQGLQFLIQYYNGEERAKGNILERFSAQQFPDLHSELNLSSLELGDSALYFCASSVFFDRGNEQFFGPGTRLTVL.